This TCR beta chain was retrieved from a study of control samples from healthy donors and cancer patients. From germline, CDR1 is SNHLY and CDR2 FYNNEI. The V end was cut by 1 base, the J end by 1 base, with 8 bases between. This CDR3 spans 14 amino acids. Repertoires were generated with immunoSEQ multiplex PCR, while TCRdb's copy carries only in-frame clones and drops some. Of roughly 34,000 clones in the sample, roughly 86% were seen once. Sample: PBMCs. The clonotype originates from a woman aged 40 to 50 with lung cancer. The chain is built from TRBV2 and TRBJ2-7; maybe TRBD2 (5 bases). CDR3 loop: CASSEELGSYEQYF. The DNA of the CDR3 is TGTGCCAGCAGTGAAGAACTAGGGTCCTACGAGCAGTACTTC.